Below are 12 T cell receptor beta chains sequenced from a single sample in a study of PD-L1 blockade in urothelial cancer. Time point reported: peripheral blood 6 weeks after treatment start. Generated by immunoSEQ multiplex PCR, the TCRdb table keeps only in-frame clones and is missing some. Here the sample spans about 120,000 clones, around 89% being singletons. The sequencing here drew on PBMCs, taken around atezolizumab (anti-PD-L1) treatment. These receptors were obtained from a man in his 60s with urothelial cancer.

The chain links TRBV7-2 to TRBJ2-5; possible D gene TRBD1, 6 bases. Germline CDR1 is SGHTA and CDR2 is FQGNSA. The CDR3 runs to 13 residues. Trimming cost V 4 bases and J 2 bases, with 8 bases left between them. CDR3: CASSSGQQETQYF. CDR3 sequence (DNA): TGTGCCAGCAGCTCTGGACAGCAAGAGACCCAGTACTTC. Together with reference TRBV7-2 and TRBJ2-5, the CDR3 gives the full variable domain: GAGVSQSPSNKVTEKGKDVELRCDPISGHTALYWYRQSLGQGLEFLIYFQGNSAPDKSGLPSDRFSAERTGGSVSTLTIQRTQQEDSAVYLCASSSGQQETQYFGPGTRLLVL.

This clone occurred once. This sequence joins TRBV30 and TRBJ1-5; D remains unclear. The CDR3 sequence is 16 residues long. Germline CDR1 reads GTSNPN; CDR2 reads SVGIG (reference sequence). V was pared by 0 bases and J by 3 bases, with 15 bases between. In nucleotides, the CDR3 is TGTGCCTGGAGTGTTCCCCCTGGGGAGATCAATCAGCCCCAGCATTTT. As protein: CAWSVPPGEINQPQHF.

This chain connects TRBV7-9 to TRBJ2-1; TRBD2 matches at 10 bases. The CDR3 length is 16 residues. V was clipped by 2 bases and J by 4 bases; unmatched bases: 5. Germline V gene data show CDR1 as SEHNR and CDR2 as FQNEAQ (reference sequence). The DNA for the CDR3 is TGTGCCAGCAGCTTAACTAGCGGGACAAATTACAATGAGCAGTTCTTC. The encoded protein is CASSLTSGTNYNEQFF.

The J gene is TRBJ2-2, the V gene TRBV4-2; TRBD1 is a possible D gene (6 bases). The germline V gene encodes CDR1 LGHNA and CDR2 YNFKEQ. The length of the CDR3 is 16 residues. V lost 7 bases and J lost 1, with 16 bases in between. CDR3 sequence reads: CASTSRGKRNTGELFF. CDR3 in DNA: TGTGCCAGCACTTCAAGGGGGAAACGGAACACCGGGGAGCTGTTTTTT.

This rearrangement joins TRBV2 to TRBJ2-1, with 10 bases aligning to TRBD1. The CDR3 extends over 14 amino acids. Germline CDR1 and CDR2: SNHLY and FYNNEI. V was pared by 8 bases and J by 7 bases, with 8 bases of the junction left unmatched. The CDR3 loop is CASGRDRGINEQFF. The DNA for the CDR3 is TGTGCCAGCGGGCGGGACAGGGGTATTAATGAGCAGTTCTTC.

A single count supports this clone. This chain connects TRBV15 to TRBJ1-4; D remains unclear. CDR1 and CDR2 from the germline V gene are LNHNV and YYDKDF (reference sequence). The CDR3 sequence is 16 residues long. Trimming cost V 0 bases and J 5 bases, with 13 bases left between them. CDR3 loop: CATSRDLGSSNEKLFF. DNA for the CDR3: TGTGCCACCAGCAGAGATTTGGGCAGTTCAAATGAAAAACTGTTTTTT.

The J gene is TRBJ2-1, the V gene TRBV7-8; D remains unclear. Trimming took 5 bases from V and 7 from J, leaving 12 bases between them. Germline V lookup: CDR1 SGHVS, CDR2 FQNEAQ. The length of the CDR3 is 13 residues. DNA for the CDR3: TGTGCCAGCAGCACGTCGACTGGGAATGAGCAGTTCTTC. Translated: CASSTSTGNEQFF.

Here the CDR3 reads CASSPDSYNSPLHF. The CDR3 region has the DNA TGTGCCAGCAGCCCGGACAGTTATAATTCACCCCTCCACTTT. V usage is TRBV7-9 and J usage is TRBJ1-6; a weak D match, TRBD1 (6 bases). This CDR3 has 14 amino acids. Germline lookup yields CDR1 SEHNR and CDR2 FQNEAQ (reference sequence). The V gene lost 5 bases and the J gene lost 4 bases, with 9 bases spanning the gap.

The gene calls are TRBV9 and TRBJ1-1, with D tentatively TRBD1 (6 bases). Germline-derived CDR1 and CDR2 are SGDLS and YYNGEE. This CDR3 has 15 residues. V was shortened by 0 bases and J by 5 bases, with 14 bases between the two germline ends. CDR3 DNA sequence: TGTGCCAGCAGCGTAGAGGTCAGGGGTAGGACTGAAGCTTTCTTT. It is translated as CASSVEVRGRTEAFF.

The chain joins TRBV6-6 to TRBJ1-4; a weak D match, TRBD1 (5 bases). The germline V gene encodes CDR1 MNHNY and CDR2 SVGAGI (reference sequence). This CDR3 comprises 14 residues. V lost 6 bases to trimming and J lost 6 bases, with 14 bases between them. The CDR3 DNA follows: TGTGCCAGCAGCCGTACAGGTTTTTATGAAAAACTGTTTTTT. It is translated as CASSRTGFYEKLFF.

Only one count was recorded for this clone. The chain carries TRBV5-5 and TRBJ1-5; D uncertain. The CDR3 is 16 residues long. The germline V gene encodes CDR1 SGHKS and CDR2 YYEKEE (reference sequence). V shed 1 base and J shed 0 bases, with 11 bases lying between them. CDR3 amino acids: CASSLSPGDSNQPQHF. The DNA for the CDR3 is TGTGCCAGCAGCTTGAGTCCCGGGGATAGCAATCAGCCCCAGCATTTT.

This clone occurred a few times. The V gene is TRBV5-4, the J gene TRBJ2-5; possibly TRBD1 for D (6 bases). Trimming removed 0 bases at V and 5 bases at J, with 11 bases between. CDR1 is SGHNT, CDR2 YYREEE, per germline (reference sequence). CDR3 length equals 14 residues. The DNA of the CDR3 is TGTGCCAGCAGCTTGGTACAGGGACCCGAGACCCAGTACTTC. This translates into CASSLVQGPETQYF.